This section outlines one T cell receptor beta chain sequence together with its context. This specimen belongs to a study of T cells expressing NK-cell markers. Study-wide background: Among the eight sequenced donors, seven tested HCMV-seropositive and one tested seronegative.

TCRdb reanalyzed the 5' RACE reads and collapses them to one entry per CDR3 protein, without DNA. The sample has 500,000 to 700,000 distinct CDR3 sequences. The CDR3 runs to 12 residues. This receptor was obtained from a man younger than 35 in good health. V usage is TRBV12-3 or TRBV12-4 and J usage is TRBJ2-3; the D call of TRBD1 rests on TCRdb alone, since no DNA is present to check it. The sequenced sample consisted of blood T cells: a sorted CD56 or NKG2C T cell subset, CD4+ or CD8+ T cells, or bulk PBMC T cells (not recorded which). CDR3 region: CASTPDVAGQYF.